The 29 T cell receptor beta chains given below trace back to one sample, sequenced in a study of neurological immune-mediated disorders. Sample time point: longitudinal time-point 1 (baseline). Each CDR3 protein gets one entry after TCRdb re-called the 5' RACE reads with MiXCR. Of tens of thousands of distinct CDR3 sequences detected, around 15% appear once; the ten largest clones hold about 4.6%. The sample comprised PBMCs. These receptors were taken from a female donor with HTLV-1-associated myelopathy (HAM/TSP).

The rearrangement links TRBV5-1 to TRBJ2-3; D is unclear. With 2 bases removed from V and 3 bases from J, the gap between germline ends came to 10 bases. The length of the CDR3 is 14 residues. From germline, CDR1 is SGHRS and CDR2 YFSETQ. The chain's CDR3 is CASSLVDLTDTQYF. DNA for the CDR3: TGCGCCAGCAGCTTAGTTGATTTGACAGATACGCAGTATTTT.

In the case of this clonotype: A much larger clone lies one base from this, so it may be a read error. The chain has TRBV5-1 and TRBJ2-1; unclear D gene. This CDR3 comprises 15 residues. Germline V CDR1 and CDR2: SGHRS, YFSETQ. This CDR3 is CTSSLSTPTYNEQFF. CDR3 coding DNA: TGCACCAGCAGCTTAAGTACTCCCACCTACAATGAGCAGTTCTTC.

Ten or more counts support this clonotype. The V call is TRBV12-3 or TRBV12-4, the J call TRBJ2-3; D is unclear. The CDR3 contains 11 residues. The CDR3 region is CACTSTDTQYF. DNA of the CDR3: TGTGCATGTACAAGCACAGATACGCAGTATTTT.

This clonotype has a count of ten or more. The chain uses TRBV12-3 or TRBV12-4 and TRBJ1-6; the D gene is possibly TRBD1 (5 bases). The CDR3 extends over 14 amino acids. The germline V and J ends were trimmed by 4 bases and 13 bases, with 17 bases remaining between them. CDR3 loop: CASSSRDASLPLHF. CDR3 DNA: TGTGCCAGCAGTTCCCGGGACGCCTCCCTTCCCCTCCACTTT.

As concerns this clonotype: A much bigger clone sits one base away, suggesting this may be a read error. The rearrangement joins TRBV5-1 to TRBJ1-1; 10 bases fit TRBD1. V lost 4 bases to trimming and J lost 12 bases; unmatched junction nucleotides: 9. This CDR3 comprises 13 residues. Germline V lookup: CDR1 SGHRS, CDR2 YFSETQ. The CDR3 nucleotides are TGCGCCAGCAGCGGGGACAGGGGCTTTACGACTTTCTTT. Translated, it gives CASSGDRGFTTFF.

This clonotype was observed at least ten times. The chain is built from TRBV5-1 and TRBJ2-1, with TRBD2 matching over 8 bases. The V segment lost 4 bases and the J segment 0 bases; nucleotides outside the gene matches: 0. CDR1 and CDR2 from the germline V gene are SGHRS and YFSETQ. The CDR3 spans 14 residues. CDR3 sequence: CASSRGGSYNEQFF. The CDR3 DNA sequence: TGCGCCAGCAGCCGGGGGGGCTCCTACAATGAGCAGTTCTTC.

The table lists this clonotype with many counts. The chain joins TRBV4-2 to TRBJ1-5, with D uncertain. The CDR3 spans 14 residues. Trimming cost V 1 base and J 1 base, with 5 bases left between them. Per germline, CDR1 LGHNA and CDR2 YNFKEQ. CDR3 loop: CASSQAGSNQPQHF. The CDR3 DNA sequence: TGTGCCAGCAGCCAAGCTGGGAGCAATCAGCCCCAGCATTTT.

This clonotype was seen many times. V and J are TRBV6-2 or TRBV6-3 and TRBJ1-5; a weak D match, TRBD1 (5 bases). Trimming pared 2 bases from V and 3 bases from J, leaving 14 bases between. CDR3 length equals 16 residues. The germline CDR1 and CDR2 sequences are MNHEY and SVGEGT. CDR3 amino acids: CASSYTSGTYNQPQHF. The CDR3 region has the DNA TGTGCCAGCAGTTACACCTCCGGGACCTACAATCAGCCCCAGCATTTT.

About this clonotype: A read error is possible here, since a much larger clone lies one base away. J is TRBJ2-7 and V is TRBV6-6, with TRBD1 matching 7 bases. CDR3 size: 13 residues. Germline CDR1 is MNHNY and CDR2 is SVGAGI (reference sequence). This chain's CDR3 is CDSSSDRPGEQYF. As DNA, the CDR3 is TGTGACAGCAGCTCGGACAGGCCGGGGGAGCAGTACTTC.

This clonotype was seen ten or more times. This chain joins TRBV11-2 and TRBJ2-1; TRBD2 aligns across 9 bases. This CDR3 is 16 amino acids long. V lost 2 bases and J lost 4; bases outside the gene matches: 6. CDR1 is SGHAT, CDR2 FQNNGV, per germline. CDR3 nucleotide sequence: TGTGCCAGCAGCTTACCGATAGCGGGGGCTTACAATGAGCAGTTCTTC. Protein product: CASSLPIAGAYNEQFF.

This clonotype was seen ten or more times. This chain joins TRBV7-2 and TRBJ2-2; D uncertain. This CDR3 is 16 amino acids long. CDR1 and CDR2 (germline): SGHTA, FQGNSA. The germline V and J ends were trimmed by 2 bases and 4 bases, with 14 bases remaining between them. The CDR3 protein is CASSLLAIQLTGELFF. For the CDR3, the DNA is TGTGCCAGCAGCTTATTGGCTATTCAGCTCACCGGGGAGCTGTTTTTT.

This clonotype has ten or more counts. DNA for the CDR3: TGTGCCAGCAGTCCCGGGACAGGGAAGCTTGGGCAGTACTTC. As protein: CASSPGTGKLGQYF. V is TRBV28 and J is TRBJ2-7; 9 nucleotides match TRBD1. The germline gives CDR1 MDHEN, CDR2 SYDVKM. The CDR3 totals 14 residues. The ends lost 5 bases at V and 9 bases at J; junction bases unmatched: 11.

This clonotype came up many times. Here the CDR3 DNA reads TGCGCCAGCAGTCTCGAGGCGGGGGGCCATCAGCAGTACTTC. Protein product: CASSLEAGGHQQYF. The rearrangement joins TRBV5-1 to TRBJ2-7; 8 nucleotides align to TRBD2. The junction had 12 bases not matched to a gene; V was cut back by 5 bases and J by 8 bases. The CDR3 totals 14 residues. Germline V gene data show CDR1 as SGHRS and CDR2 as YFSETQ.

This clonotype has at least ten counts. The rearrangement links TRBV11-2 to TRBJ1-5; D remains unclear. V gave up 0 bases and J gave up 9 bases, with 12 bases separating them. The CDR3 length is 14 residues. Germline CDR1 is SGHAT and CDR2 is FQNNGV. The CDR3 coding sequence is TGTGCCAGCAGCTTAGACCAGGCCTTTGGGCCCCAGCATTTT. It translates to CASSLDQAFGPQHF. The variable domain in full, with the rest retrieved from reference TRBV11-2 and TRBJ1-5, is EAGVAQSPRYKIIEKRQSVAFWCNPISGHATLYWYQQILGQGPKLLIQFQNNGVVDDSQLPKDRFSAERLKGVDSTLKIQPAKLEDSAVYLCASSLDQAFGPQHFGDGTRLSIL.

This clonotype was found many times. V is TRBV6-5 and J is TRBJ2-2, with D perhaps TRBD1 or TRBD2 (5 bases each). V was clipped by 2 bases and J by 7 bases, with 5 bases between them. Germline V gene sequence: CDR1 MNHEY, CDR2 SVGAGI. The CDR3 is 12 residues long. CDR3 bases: TGTGCCAGCAGTTACGGGGGCGGGGAGCTGTTTTTT. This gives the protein CASSYGGGELFF.

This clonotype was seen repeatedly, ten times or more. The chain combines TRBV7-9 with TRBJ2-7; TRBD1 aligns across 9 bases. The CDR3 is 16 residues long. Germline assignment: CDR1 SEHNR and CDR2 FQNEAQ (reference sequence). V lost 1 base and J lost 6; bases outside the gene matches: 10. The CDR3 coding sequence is TGTGCCAGCAGCTTAGTGGTTTCGGGACAGGGCGGCGAGCAGTACTTC. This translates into CASSLVVSGQGGEQYF.

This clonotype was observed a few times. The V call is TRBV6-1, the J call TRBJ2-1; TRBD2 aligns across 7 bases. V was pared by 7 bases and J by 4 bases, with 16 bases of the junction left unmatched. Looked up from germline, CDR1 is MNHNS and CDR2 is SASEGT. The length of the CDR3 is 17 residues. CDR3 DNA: TGTGCCAGCACCAACCTGGGGACTACCACTCGATACAATGAGCAGTTCTTC. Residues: CASTNLGTTTRYNEQFF.

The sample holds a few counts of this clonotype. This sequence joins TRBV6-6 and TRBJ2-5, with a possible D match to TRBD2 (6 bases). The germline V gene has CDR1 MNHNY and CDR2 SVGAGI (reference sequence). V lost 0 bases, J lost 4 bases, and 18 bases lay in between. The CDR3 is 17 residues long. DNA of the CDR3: TGTGCCAGCAGTTACTCGTTGGAAACGGGACTGCGAGAGACCCAGTACTTC. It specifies CASSYSLETGLRETQYF.

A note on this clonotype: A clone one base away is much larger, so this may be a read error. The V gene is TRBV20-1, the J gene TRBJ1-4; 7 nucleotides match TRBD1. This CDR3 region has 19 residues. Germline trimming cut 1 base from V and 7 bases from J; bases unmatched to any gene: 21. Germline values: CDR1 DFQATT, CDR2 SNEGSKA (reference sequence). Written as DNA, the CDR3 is TGCAGTGCTAGAGTCCCCACCAGAGACAGGGAGGAGGGTAGTGAAAAACTGTTTTTT. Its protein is CSARVPTRDREEGSEKLFF.

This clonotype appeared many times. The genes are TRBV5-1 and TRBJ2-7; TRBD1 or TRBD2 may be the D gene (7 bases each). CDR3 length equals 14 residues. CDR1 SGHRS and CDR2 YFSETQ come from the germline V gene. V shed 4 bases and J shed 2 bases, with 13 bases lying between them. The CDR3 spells CASSPPGGAYEQYF. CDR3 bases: TGCGCCAGCAGCCCTCCAGGGGGGGCCTACGAGCAGTACTTC.

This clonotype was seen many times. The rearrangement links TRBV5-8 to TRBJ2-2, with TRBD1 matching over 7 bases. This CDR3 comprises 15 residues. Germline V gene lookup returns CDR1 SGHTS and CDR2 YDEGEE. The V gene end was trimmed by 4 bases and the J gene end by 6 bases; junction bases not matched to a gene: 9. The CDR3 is CASSSGQVIAGELFF. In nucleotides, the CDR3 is TGTGCCAGCAGCAGCGGACAGGTCATAGCCGGGGAGCTGTTTTTT.

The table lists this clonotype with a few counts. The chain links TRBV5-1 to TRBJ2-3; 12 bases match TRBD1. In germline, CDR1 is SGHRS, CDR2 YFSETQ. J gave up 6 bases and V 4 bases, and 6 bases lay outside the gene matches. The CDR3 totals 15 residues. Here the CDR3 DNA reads TGCGCCAGCAGCAGGGACAGGGGGCCGGGGGATACGCAGTATTTT. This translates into CASSRDRGPGDTQYF.

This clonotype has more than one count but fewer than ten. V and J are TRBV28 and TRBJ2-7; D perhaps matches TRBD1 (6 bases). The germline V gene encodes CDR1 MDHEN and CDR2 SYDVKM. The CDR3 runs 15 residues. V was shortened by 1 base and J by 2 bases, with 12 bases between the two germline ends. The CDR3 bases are TGTGCCAGCAGTTTATCAGGGACATTCGCCTACGAGCAGTACTTC. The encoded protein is CASSLSGTFAYEQYF.

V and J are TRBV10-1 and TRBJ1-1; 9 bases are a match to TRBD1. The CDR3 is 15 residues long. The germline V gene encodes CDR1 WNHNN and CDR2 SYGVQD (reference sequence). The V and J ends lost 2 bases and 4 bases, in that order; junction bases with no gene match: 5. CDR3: CASSEQQGARTEAFF. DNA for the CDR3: TGCGCCAGCAGTGAGCAACAGGGGGCGCGCACTGAAGCTTTCTTT.

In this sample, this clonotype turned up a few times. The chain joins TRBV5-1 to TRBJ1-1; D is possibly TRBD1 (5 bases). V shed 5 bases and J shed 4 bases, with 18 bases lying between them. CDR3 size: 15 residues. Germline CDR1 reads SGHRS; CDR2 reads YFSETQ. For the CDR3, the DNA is TGCGCCAGCAGTGGCCACCAGGGCTATATCACTGAAGCTTTCTTT. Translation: CASSGHQGYITEAFF.

CDR3 protein: CASSPWTSRGSGANVLTF. The DNA of the CDR3 is TGCGCCAGCAGCCCATGGACATCTAGGGGCTCTGGGGCCAACGTCCTGACTTTC. The rearrangement joins TRBV5-1 to TRBJ2-6, with a weak D call TRBD1 (5 bases). This CDR3 is 18 amino acids long. Per the germline V gene, CDR1 is SGHRS and CDR2 is YFSETQ. V lost 4 bases to trimming and J lost 0 bases, with 17 bases between them.

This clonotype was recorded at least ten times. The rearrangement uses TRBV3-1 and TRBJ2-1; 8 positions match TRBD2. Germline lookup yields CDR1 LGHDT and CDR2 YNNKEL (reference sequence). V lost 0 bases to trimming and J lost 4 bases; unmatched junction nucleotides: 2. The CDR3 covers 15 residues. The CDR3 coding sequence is TGTGCCAGCAGCCAAGATAGCGGGGTATACAATGAGCAGTTCTTC. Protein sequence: CASSQDSGVYNEQFF.

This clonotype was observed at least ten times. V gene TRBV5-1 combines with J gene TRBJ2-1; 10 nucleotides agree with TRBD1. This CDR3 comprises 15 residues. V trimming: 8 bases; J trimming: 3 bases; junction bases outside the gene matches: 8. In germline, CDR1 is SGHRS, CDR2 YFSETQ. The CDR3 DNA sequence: TGCGCCAGTTCCCGGGACAGGGGTATCTACAATGAGCAGTTCTTC. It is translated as CASSRDRGIYNEQFF.

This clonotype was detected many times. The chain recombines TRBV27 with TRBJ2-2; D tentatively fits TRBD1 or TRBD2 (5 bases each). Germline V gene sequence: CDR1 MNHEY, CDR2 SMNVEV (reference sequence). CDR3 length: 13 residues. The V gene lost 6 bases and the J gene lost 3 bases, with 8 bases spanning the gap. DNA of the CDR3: TGTGCCAGCAGGAGGGGCGACACCGGGGAGCTGTTTTTT. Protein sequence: CASRRGDTGELFF.